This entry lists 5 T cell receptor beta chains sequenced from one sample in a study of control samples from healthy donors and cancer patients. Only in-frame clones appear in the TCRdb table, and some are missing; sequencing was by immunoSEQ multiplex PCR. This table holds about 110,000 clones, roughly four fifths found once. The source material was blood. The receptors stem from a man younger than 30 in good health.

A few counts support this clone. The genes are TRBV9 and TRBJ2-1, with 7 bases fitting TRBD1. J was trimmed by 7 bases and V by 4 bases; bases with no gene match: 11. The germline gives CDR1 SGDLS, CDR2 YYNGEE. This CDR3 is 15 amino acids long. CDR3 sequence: CASSPRQGARNEQFF. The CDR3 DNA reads TGTGCCAGCAGCCCCCGACAGGGCGCCCGTAATGAGCAGTTCTTC.

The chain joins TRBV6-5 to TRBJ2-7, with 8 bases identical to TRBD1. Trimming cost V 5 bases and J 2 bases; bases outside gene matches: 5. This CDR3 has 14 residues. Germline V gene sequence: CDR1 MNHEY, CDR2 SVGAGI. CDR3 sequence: CASSRGQVPYEQYF. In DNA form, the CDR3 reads TGTGCCAGCAGTAGGGGACAGGTACCCTACGAGCAGTACTTC.

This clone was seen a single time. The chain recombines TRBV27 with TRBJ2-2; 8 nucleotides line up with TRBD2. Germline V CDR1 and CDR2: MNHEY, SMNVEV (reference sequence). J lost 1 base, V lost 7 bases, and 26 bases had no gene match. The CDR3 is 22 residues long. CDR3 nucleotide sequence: TGTGCCAGCACGTTGAGACTAGCCTGGAAGGGCCGGGGGGGGCTGAACACCGGGGAGCTGTTTTTT. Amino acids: CASTLRLAWKGRGGLNTGELFF.

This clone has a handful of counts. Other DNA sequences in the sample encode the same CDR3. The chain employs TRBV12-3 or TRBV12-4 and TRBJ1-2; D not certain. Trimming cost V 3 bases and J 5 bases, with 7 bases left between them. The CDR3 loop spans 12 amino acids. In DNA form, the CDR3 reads TGTGCCAGCAGTTTCGAAGGGTATGGCTACACCTTC. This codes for CASSFEGYGYTF.

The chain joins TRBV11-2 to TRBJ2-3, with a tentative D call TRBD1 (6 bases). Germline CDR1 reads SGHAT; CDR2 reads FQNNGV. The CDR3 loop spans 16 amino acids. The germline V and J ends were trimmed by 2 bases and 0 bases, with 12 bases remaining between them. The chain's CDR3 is CASSLRTGHSTDTQYF. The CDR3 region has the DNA TGTGCCAGCAGCTTAAGGACGGGACATAGCACAGATACGCAGTATTTT. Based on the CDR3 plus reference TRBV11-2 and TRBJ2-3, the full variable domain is EAGVAQSPRYKIIEKRQSVAFWCNPISGHATLYWYQQILGQGPKLLIQFQNNGVVDDSQLPKDRFSAERLKGVDSTLKIQPAKLEDSAVYLCASSLRTGHSTDTQYFGPGTRLTVL.